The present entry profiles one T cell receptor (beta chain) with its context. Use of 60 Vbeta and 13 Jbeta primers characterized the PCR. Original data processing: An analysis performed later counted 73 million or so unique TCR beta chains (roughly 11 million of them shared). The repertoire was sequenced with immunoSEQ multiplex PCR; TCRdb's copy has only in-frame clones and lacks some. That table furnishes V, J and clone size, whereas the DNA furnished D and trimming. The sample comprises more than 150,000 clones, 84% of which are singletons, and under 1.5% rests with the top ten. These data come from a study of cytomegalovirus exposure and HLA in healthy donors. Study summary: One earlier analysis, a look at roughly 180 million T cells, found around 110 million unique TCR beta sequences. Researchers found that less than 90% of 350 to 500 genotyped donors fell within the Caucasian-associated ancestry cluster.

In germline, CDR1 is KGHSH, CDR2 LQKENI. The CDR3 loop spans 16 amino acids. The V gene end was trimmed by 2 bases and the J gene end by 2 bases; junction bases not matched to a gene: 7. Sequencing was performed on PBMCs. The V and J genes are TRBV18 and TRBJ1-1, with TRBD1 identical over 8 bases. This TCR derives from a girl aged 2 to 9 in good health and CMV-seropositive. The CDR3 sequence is CASSPMVPGGNTEAFF. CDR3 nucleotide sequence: TGTGCCAGCTCACCAATGGTCCCAGGGGGCAACACTGAAGCTTTCTTT.